A single TCR beta chain is shown here with its context. This record comes from a study of T cell responses to AZD1222 COVID-19 vaccine. Assay: immunoSEQ multiplex PCR; the TCRdb copy retains only in-frame clones and omits some. The sample records about 140,000 clones, roughly 88% being singletons. The V end was cut by 6 bases, the J end by 5 bases, with 13 bases between. Germline CDR1 and CDR2: MNHEY and SVGAGI. The CDR3 contains 13 residues. This clonotype was obtained from an adult in good health. This rearrangement joins TRBV6-5 to TRBJ1-2, with no clear D. The sequencing here drew on peripheral blood, taken on day 0 of AZD1222 vaccination. CDR3: CASSLFTAYGYTF. DNA of the CDR3: TGTGCCAGCAGCCTCTTCACCGCTTATGGCTACACCTTC.